This TCR beta chain comes out of a study of OX40 agonist ivuxolimab in advanced cancers. A history of autoimmune disease or systemic immunosuppression excluded patients. The CDR3 extends over 16 amino acids. V gave up 0 bases and J gave up 3 bases, with 12 bases separating them. The germline gives CDR1 SGDLS, CDR2 YYNGEE. The data were produced by immunoSEQ multiplex PCR, yet TCRdb's version contains in-frame clones alone and is incomplete. The data show tens of thousands of clones, about 77% seen once. The genes are TRBV9 and TRBJ2-2; D possibly corresponds to TRBD2 (6 bases). This receptor was identified in an adult with an advanced solid tumor such as melanoma, head and neck, liver or kidney cancer. The sample in question was CD4+ or CD8+ T cells sorted from blood, obtained in a trial of the OX40 agonist ivuxolimab. CDR3 nucleotides: TGTGCCAGCAGCGTAGAATTGGGGGGATACACCGGGGAGCTGTTTTTT. Translated, it gives CASSVELGGYTGELFF.